One sample yielded the 17 T cell receptor beta chains listed below, sequenced in a study of blood T cell repertoires in COVID-19. Sequencing used immunoSEQ multiplex PCR; TCRdb keeps in-frame clones, though not all of them. The sample records tens of thousands of clones, just over 85% being singletons. The source material was peripheral blood. The receptors here all came from a woman aged 45 to 65 with active COVID-19.

This CDR3 is CASSVGLQASYEQYF. The CDR3, as DNA: TGTGCCAGCAGCGTAGGTCTACAGGCCTCCTACGAGCAGTACTTC. This chain links TRBV9 with TRBJ2-7; a weak D match, TRBD1 (5 bases). The CDR3 extends over 15 amino acids. Per the germline V gene, CDR1 is SGDLS and CDR2 is YYNGEE. V was pared by 0 bases and J by 0 bases, with 10 bases between.

The chain uses TRBV30 and TRBJ1-2; 9 bases are a match to TRBD1. Germline CDR1 GTSNPN, CDR2 SVGIG (reference sequence). This CDR3 spans 15 amino acids. V shed 5 bases, J shed 4 bases, and the junction held 11 bases outside the gene matches. CDR3 DNA: TGTGCCTGGTCCTACCCGGGGACAGGGAGCTATGGCTACACCTTC. This codes for CAWSYPGTGSYGYTF.

This chain joins TRBV19 and TRBJ2-1, with D unclear. This CDR3 contains 17 residues. V lost 6 bases, J lost 0 bases, and 18 bases lay in between. Germline CDR1 is LNHDA and CDR2 is SQIVND (reference sequence). CDR3 DNA sequence: TGTGCCAGTAGGCCAACTCCTGGCGGCCTCTCCTACAATGAGCAGTTCTTC. Its protein is CASRPTPGGLSYNEQFF.

CDR3 amino acids: CASSVGTARGSYNEQFF. CDR3 DNA sequence: TGTGCCAGCAGCGTAGGAACAGCAAGGGGCTCCTACAATGAGCAGTTCTTC. The rearrangement joins TRBV9 to TRBJ2-1; weak D call: TRBD1 (5 bases). The germline CDR1 and CDR2 sequences are SGDLS and YYNGEE. V dropped 0 bases and J dropped 0 bases, with 13 bases sitting between them. The CDR3 contains 17 residues. The entire variable domain, with the rest obtained from reference TRBV9 and TRBJ2-1, is as follows: DSGVTQTPKHLITATGQRVTLRCSPRSGDLSVYWYQQSLDQGLQFLIQYYNGEERAKGNILERFSAQQFPDLHSELNLSSLELGDSALYFCASSVGTARGSYNEQFFGPGTRLTVL.

The chain joins TRBV28 to TRBJ1-2; TRBD1 agrees at 7 bases. Per the germline V gene, CDR1 is MDHEN and CDR2 is SYDVKM. With 7 bases clipped from V and 4 bases from J, the junction kept 6 bases outside the gene matches. The CDR3 totals 13 residues. The CDR3 protein is CASMGTEIYGYTF. For the CDR3, the DNA is TGTGCCAGCATGGGGACAGAGATCTATGGCTACACCTTC.

The chain recombines TRBV5-4 with TRBJ2-5; D possibly uses TRBD1 or TRBD2 (6 bases each). V shed 4 bases and J shed 5 bases, with 24 bases lying between them. Germline V gene data show CDR1 as SGHNT and CDR2 as YYREEE (reference sequence). CDR3 length equals 17 residues. This CDR3 reads CASSLGAAGGRRETQYF. For the CDR3, the DNA is TGTGCCAGCAGCCTGGGGGCCGCCGGGGGTAGGAGGGAGACCCAGTACTTC.

The gene calls are TRBV5-1 and TRBJ2-1; D call uncertain. V lost 1 base and J lost 9, with 14 bases in between. Germline loops: CDR1 SGHRS, CDR2 YFSETQ. The CDR3 extends over 14 amino acids. The CDR3 protein is CASSLRSDSAEQFF. In DNA form, the CDR3 reads TGCGCCAGCAGCTTGCGAAGCGATTCAGCTGAGCAGTTCTTC.

The genes are TRBV6-6 and TRBJ2-5; 8 bases are a match to TRBD1. Germline V gene lookup returns CDR1 MNHNY and CDR2 SVGAGI (reference sequence). The CDR3 is 15 residues long. Trimming cost V 0 bases and J 6 bases; bases outside gene matches: 6. The CDR3 region has the DNA TGTGCCAGCAGTTACTCGAGTGGGACAGGAAAGACCCAGTACTTC. Its protein product is CASSYSSGTGKTQYF.

The chain uses TRBV7-3 and TRBJ2-7; the match to TRBD2 covers 10 bases. Unmatched junction bases numbered 7, after V lost 9 bases and J lost 5 bases. The CDR3 runs to 13 residues. The germline gives CDR1 SGHTA, CDR2 FQGTGA. CDR3 sequence reads: CARASGSFNEQYF. As DNA, the CDR3 is TGTGCCAGGGCTAGCGGGAGTTTCAACGAGCAGTACTTC.

This chain joins TRBV5-4 and TRBJ2-3; 10 bases are a match to TRBD1. The V gene end was trimmed by 1 base and the J gene end by 2 bases; junction bases not matched to a gene: 4. Germline V gene data show CDR1 as SGHNT and CDR2 as YYREEE (reference sequence). The CDR3 sequence is 16 residues long. This CDR3 is CASSLLGTGATDTQYF. The CDR3 coding sequence is TGTGCCAGCAGCTTGTTGGGGACAGGGGCCACAGATACGCAGTATTTT.

CDR3 loop: CASSIGSGRARSWGNEQFF. CDR3 nucleotides: TGTGCCAGTAGTATAGGGTCCGGGAGGGCCCGATCTTGGGGCAATGAGCAGTTCTTC. V is TRBV19 and J is TRBJ2-1; 8 bases map to TRBD2. The CDR3 is made up of 19 amino acids. V dropped 1 base and J dropped 6; count of bases not matched to a gene: 17. Germline CDR1 is LNHDA and CDR2 is SQIVND (reference sequence).

With regard to this clone: This specimen includes other DNA sequences encoding the same CDR3. CDR3 bases: TGTGCCAGTAGTATTGGACAGGGGCTCTCCTACGAGCAGTACTTC. Its translation: CASSIGQGLSYEQYF. The chain is built from TRBV19 and TRBJ2-7; 9 nucleotides match TRBD1. CDR3 length: 15 amino acids. From germline, CDR1 is LNHDA and CDR2 SQIVND (reference sequence). The junction had 3 bases not matched to a gene; V was cut back by 3 bases and J by 0 bases.

The CDR3 nucleotides read TGTGCCAGCAGCCCCGGACTAGCTATTGGAACAGATACGCAGTATTTT. As protein: CASSPGLAIGTDTQYF. The chain links TRBV7-9 to TRBJ2-3; TRBD2 matches at 8 bases. The germline CDR1 and CDR2 sequences are SEHNR and FQNEAQ (reference sequence). V shed 5 bases, J shed 3 bases, and the junction held 10 bases outside the gene matches. The CDR3 runs 16 residues. Drawing the rest from reference TRBV7-9 and TRBJ2-3, the complete variable domain is DTGVSQNPRHKITKRGQNVTFRCDPISEHNRLYWYRQTLGQGPEFLTYFQNEAQLEKSRLLSDRFSAERPKGSFSTLEIQRTEQGDSAMYLCASSPGLAIGTDTQYFGPGTRLTVL.

V is TRBV6-5 and J is TRBJ2-5; TRBD2 is a possible D gene (5 bases). There are 13 residues in the CDR3. The V end lost 6 bases, the J end lost 1 base, and 9 bases lay between the germline ends. Germline lookup yields CDR1 MNHEY and CDR2 SVGAGI. The CDR3 protein is CASSRAAQETQYF. The CDR3 DNA follows: TGTGCCAGCAGCCGAGCGGCCCAAGAGACCCAGTACTTC.

The rearrangement joins TRBV7-8 to TRBJ1-3; no clear D. V lost 4 bases and J lost 0, with 13 bases in between. CDR1 and CDR2 from the germline V gene are SGHVS and FQNEAQ. The CDR3 is 16 residues long. The CDR3 is CASSSGPGSSGNTIYF. The CDR3 coding sequence is TGTGCCAGCAGCTCCGGCCCAGGTTCCTCTGGAAACACCATATATTTT.

The V and J genes are TRBV28 and TRBJ1-6; perhaps TRBD1 as D (6 bases). The CDR3 loop spans 16 amino acids. Germline loops: CDR1 MDHEN, CDR2 SYDVKM. Trimming cost V 3 bases and J 8 bases, with 17 bases left between them. The chain's CDR3 is CASSLVTGGQDSPLHF. The CDR3 region has the DNA TGTGCCAGCAGTTTGGTTACGGGGGGCCAGGATTCACCCCTCCACTTT.

This clone was seen once. Here the CDR3 reads CASSWGQGEKQYF. DNA for the CDR3: TGTGCCAGCAGTTGGGGACAGGGGGAGAAGCAGTACTTC. The chain joins TRBV12-3 or TRBV12-4 to TRBJ2-7; 11 nucleotides agree with TRBD1. V shed 4 bases, J shed 8 bases, and the junction held 4 bases outside the gene matches. This CDR3 contains 13 residues.